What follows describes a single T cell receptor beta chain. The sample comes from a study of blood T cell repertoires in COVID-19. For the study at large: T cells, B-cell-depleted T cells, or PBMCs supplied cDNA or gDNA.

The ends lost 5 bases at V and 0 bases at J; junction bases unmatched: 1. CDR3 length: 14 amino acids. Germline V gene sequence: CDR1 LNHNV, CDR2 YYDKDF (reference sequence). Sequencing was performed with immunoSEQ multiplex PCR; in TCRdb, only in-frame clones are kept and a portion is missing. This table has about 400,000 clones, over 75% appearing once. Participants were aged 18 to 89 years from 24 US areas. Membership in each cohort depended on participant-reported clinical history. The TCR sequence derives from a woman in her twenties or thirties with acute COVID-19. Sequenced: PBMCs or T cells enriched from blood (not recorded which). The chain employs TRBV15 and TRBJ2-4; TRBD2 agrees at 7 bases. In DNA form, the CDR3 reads TGTGCCACCAGCGGCGGGGGAGCCAAAAACATTCAGTACTTC. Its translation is CATSGGGAKNIQYF.